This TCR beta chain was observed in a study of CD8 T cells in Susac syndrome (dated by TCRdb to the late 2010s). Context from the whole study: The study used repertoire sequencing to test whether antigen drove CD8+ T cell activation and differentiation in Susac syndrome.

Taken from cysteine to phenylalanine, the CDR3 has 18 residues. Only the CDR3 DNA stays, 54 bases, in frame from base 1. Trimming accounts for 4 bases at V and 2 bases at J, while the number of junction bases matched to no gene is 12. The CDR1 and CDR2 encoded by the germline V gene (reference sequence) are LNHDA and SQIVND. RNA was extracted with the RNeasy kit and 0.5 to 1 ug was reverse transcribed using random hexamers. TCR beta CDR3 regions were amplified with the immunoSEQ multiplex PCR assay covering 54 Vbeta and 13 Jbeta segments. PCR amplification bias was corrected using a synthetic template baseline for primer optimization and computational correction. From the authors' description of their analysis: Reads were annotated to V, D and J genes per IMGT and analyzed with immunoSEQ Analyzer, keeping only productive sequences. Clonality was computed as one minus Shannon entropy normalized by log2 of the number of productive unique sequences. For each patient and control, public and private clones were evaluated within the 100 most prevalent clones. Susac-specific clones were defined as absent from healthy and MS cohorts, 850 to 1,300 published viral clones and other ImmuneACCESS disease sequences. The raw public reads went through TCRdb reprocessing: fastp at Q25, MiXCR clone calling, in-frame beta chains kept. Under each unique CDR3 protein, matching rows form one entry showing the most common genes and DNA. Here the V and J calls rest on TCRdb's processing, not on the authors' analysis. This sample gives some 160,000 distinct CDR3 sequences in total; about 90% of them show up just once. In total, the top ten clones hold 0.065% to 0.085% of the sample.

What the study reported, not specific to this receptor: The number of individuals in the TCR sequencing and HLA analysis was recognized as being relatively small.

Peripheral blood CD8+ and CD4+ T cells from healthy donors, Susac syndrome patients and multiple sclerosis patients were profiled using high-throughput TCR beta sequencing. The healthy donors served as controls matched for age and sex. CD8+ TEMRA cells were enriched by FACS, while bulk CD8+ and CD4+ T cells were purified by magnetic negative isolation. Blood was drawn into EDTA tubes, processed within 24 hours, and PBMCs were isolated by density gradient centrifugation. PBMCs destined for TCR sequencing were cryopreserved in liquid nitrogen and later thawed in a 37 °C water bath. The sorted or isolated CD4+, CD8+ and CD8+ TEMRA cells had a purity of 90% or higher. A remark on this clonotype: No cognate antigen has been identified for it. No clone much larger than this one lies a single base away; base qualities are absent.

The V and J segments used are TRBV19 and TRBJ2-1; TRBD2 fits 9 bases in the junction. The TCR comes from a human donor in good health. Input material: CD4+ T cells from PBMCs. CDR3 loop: CASSNRGSSGDPYNEQFF. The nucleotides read TGTGCCAGTAGTAACAGGGGATCTAGCGGGGATCCCTACAATGAGCAGTTCTTC.